This T cell receptor beta chain was captured in a study of CD8 T cells in Susac syndrome. The germline gives CDR1 LGHNA, CDR2 YNFKEQ. The CDR3 is 13 residues long. When the RNA was reverse transcribed, random hexamers were used with an input of roughly 0.45 to 1 ug. TCRdb re-derived calls from the immunoSEQ multiplex PCR reads in MiXCR, one entry per CDR3 protein. Of some 99,000 distinct CDR3 sequences listed, about 95% are singletons. Negative isolation yielded CD4+ and CD8+ T cells, and FACS enriched TEMRA cells. Worth noting for this clonotype: The junction differs from germline at one of its ends, possibly a read error.

V and J are TRBV4-2 and TRBJ2-1, with 8 bases matching TRBD2. The clonotype originates from a human donor in good health. Sequencing was done on a sample of CD4+ T cells from PBMCs. The CDR3 here is CASSRKEERELIF. The CDR3 DNA sequence: TGTGCCAGCAGCCGAAAGGAGGAGCGGGAGCTGATCTTC.